This T cell receptor beta chain came from a study of early T cells in non-severe SARS-CoV-2 infection. For the study at large: Chains were not paired, and sequencing was done on bulk RNA from unsorted whole blood. Overall study results and limits: Database matching using VDJdb favored anti-spike CD8 responses, with private and CD4 specificities left missing.

After removal of 1 base from V and 3 bases from J, the junction contained 5 bases not matched to a gene. The CDR3 length is 15 residues. The V gene's germline CDR1 is MGHDK and CDR2 SYGVNS. Individual cDNA molecules received unique molecular identifiers during library preparation. Each CDR3 protein is one row after TCRdb ran MiXCR on the 5' RACE reads. The sample includes 40,000 to 50,000 distinct CDR3 sequences, roughly 5% seen only once; the top ten take approximately 5.6%. This clonotype occurred many times. Its specificity is not known. Here the sequenced sample was whole blood, taken at baseline. This TCR came from an adult who was a healthcare worker with PCR-confirmed SARS-CoV-2 infection or an uninfected control (not recorded which). V and J are TRBV25-1 and TRBJ2-5; 7 positions match TRBD1. The CDR3 loop reads CASSESGGEEETQYF. The CDR3 coding sequence is TGTGCCAGCAGTGAATCAGGGGGTGAGGAAGAGACCCAGTACTTC.